A selection of T cell receptor beta chains follows, all from one sample in a study of shared clonotypes between healthy human individuals. Sequencing was performed with immunoSEQ multiplex PCR; in TCRdb, only in-frame clones are kept and a portion is missing. The sample includes roughly 2.1 million clones, about 93% of them seen just once. Sequencing was performed on naive CD8+ T cells from PBMCs. The source of these receptors is a young man in good health. Some clones in this sample may be carry-over from other donors' samples. The CDR3 runs from the conserved cysteine through the conserved F or W. D genes are given only for firm matches. Size is omitted from some rows. Given values are once, few, many or a class for expanded clones.

TRBJ1-1 - - TRBV19 TGTGCCAGTAACGCCCACCTGAACACTGAAGCTTTCTTT CASNAHLNTEAFF
TRBJ1-3 - - TRBV27 TGTGCCAGCAGTACCAGACTGCAGGGCGGAAACACCATATATTTT CASSTRLQGGNTIYF
TRBJ1-2 - - TRBV28 TGTGCCAGCAGGTACCCCGGGACCAGGGACTATGGCTACACCTTC CASRYPGTRDYGYTF
TRBJ1-1 - few TRBV19 TGTGCCAGTAGTATATCCGGGGTCGAAGCTTTCTTT CASSISGVEAFF
TRBJ1-2 - - TRBV9 TGTGCCAGCAGCGGGACGACTATCAGAGGAGGCTACACCTTC CASSGTTIRGGYTF
TRBJ2-7 - few TRBV10-3 TGTGCCATCAGTTCGGGACTTAGCGACGAGCAGTACTTC CAISSGLSDEQYF
TRBJ2-3 TRBD2 - TRBV10-1 TGCGCCAGCAGTGAGTGGGGACTAGCGGGAGCAGATACGCAGTATTTT CASSEWGLAGADTQYF
TRBJ1-2 TRBD1 - TRBV4-1 TGCGCCAGCAGCCAATTCCCGGGGACAGGGGGCGCAAATGGCTACACCTTC CASSQFPGTGGANGYTF
TRBJ1-5 TRBD1 - TRBV4-1 TGCGCCAGCAGCCAACAGGGGGCATGGAGCAATCAGCCCCAGCATTTT CASSQQGAWSNQPQHF
TRBJ2-7 - - TRBV6-1 TGTGCCAGCAGTTTATCCGGAATTCTCAGGTACGAGCAGTACTTC CASSLSGILRYEQYF
TRBJ1-2 - - TRBV6-6 TGTGCCAGCAGTTACGTAGGGCCGAACTATGGCTACACCTTC CASSYVGPNYGYTF
TRBJ2-2 TRBD2 - TRBV7-8 TGTGCCAGCAGCTTCCCGGGACTAGCGGGAGGGGAGCTGTTTTTT CASSFPGLAGGELFF
TRBJ2-1 TRBD2 - TRBV9 TGTGCCAGCAGCGTAGTGGGGAGGGCCAGAATTGGTGAGCAGTTCTTC CASSVVGRARIGEQFF
TRBJ2-7 TRBD2 once TRBV14 TGTGCCAGCAGGATTAGCGGGGATCCCTACGAGCAGTACTTC CASRISGDPYEQYF
TRBJ2-5 TRBD2 - TRBV11-2 TGTGCCAGCAGCTTAGGACTAGCGGGAGAGGAGACCCAGTACTTC CASSLGLAGEETQYF
TRBJ1-3 - - TRBV7-2 TGTGCCAGCAGCTTTGGAAACACCATATATTTT CASSFGNTIYF
TRBJ2-6 - - TRBV9 TGTGCCAGCAGCCCCCATTACTCTGGGGCCAACGTCCTGACTTTC CASSPHYSGANVLTF
TRBJ2-7 - - TRBV4-3 TGCGCCAGCAGCCCAGAGATTTACGATAGGCAGTACTTC CASSPEIYDRQYF
TRBJ2-7 - - TRBV27 TGTGCCAGCAGTTTAATTGGGGGCGGCGAGCAGTACTTC CASSLIGGGEQYF
TRBJ2-5 TRBD1 - TRBV6-6 TGTGCCAGCAGCCAACCGGGACAGCAAGAGACCCAGTACTTC CASSQPGQQETQYF
TRBJ1-2 - - TRBV21-1 TGTGCCAGCAGCAATCGGACTGGTTTTAGGTGTGGCTACACCTTC CASSNRTGFRCGYTF
TRBJ1-4 - - TRBV27 TGTGCCAGCGCTAGTGGGACTTTCTGGGAAAAACTGTTTTTT CASASGTFWEKLFF
TRBJ1-1 TRBD1 - TRBV6-5 TGTGCCAGCAGCGACGACAGGGGGGGCACTGAAGCTTTCTTT CASSDDRGGTEAFF
TRBJ1-1 - - TRBV6-5 TGTGCCAGCAGTTACTCGTTTCAGGGGTCCAACACTGAAGCTTTCTTT CASSYSFQGSNTEAFF
TRBJ2-7 TRBD2 - TRBV5-1 TGCGCCAGCAGCGTTGCGGTAGCGGGACTCTACGAGCAGTACTTC CASSVAVAGLYEQYF
TRBJ2-2 TRBD2 - TRBV6-5 TGTGCCAGTAGCGGGTTCGTCACCGGGGAGCTGTTTTTT CASSGFVTGELFF
TRBJ2-2 - once TRBV19 TGTGCCAGTAGCCTATATGAATCCACCGGGGAGCTGTTTTTT CASSLYESTGELFF
TRBJ2-2 - - TRBV4-1 TGCGCCAGCAGCCAAGGGACTAAGCCCGGGGAGCTGTTTTTT CASSQGTKPGELFF
TRBJ1-2 TRBD1 - TRBV27 TGTGCCACTCTTCAGGGGGGAAATGGCTACACCTTC CATLQGGNGYTF
TRBJ1-4 - - TRBV28 TGTGCCAGCAGTCTCCTTGGAGGGAGAGGGCATCATGAAAAACTGTTTTTT CASSLLGGRGHHEKLFF
TRBJ2-5 TRBD2 once TRBV5-1 TGCGCCAGCAGCGGATGGACTAGCGGTAGTAGTGATCACTTC CASSGWTSGSSDHF
TRBJ2-1 TRBD2 - TRBV7-9 TGTGCCAGCAGCTTAAGCGGGAGGGGTAATGAGCAGTTCTTC CASSLSGRGNEQFF
TRBJ2-7 - - TRBV15 TGTGCCACCAGCTTAGGCAGGGACCGTGTTGTACCCTACGAGCAGTACTTC CATSLGRDRVVPYEQYF
TRBJ2-3 - once TRBV27 TGTGCCAGCAGTTTATTACCCGACATATCTAGCACAGATACGCAGTATTTT CASSLLPDISSTDTQYF
TRBJ2-7 - - TRBV27 TGTGCCAGCAGTTCGTCTTACGAGCAGTACTTC CASSSSYEQYF
TRBJ2-1 TRBD2 - TRBV27 TGTGCCAGCAGCCCCGCTAGCGGGAGCCACTACAATGAGCAGTTCTTC CASSPASGSHYNEQFF
TRBJ2-6 - - TRBV6-5 TGTGCCAGCAGGGAATCTGGGGCCAACGTCCTGACTTTC CASRESGANVLTF
TRBJ2-5 - - TRBV4-1 TGCGCCAGCAGCCAAGATCCCCCAACATCGTTACAGCAAGAGACCCAGTACTTC CASSQDPPTSLQQETQYF
TRBJ2-7 - - TRBV27 TGTGCCAGCAGTTTATCAGGGGCGGGAAGTACGTACGAGCAGTACTTC CASSLSGAGSTYEQYF
TRBJ2-1 TRBD2 - TRBV27 TGTGCCAGCAGTTCCCCCCCTAGCGGGAGGAACTACAATGAGCAGTTCTTC CASSSPPSGRNYNEQFF
TRBJ2-1 TRBD2 - TRBV5-1 TGCGCCAGCAGCTTGGCTAGCGGGACTCACTGGGATGAGCAGTTCTTC CASSLASGTHWDEQFF
TRBJ2-7 - - TRBV7-9 TGTGCCAGCAGCTATCAGATGGACCCGGAGTACGAGCAGTACTTC CASSYQMDPEYEQYF
TRBJ1-2 - - TRBV7-8 TGTGCCAGCAGCTTAAGCGTTGGAGCAGCAGCCTATGGCTACACCTTC CASSLSVGAAAYGYTF
TRBJ2-7 - - TRBV4-1 TGCGCCAGCAGCCAAGAAAAGTTCTACGAGCAGTACTTC CASSQEKFYEQYF
TRBJ2-1 - - TRBV9 TGTGCCAGCAGCGTAAGGGTGTCAGGGATTCTACAATACAATGAGCAGTTCTTC CASSVRVSGILQYNEQFF
TRBJ1-2 - - TRBV4-1 TGCGCCAGCAGCCAAGATAGGGGATCGGATGGCTACACCTTC CASSQDRGSDGYTF
TRBJ2-1 TRBD2 - TRBV13 TGTGCCAGCAGCTTTGTTGGAGGTAGCGGGAGTGGTCTTAGCAATGAGCAGTTCTTC CASSFVGGSGSGLSNEQFF
TRBJ2-2 TRBD1 - TRBV7-6 TGTGCCAGCAGCCGAGACAGGGCGACCGGGGAGCTGTTTTTT CASSRDRATGELFF
TRBJ2-7 TRBD1 - TRBV30 TGTGCCTGGAGTGTAAGGCCAGGGGGCGCGGACGAGCAGTACTTC CAWSVRPGGADEQYF